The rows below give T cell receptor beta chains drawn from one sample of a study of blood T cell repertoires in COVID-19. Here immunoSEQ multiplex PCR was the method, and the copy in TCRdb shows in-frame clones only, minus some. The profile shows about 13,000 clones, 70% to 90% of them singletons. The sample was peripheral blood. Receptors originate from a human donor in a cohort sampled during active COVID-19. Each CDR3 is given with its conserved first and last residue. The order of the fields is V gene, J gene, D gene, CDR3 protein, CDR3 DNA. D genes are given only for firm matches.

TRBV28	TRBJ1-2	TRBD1	CASSLGGYYGYTF	TGTGCCAGCAGTCTAGGGGGCTACTATGGCTACACCTTC
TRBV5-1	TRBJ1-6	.	CASSFSDNSPLHF	TGCGCCAGCAGCTTTTCGGATAATTCACCCCTCCACTTT
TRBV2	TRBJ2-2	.	CASSGPGSMGTGELFF	TGTGCCAGCAGTGGGCCCGGGTCAATGGGCACCGGGGAGCTGTTTTTT
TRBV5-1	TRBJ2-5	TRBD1	CASSLGRGLQETQYF	TGCGCCAGCAGCTTGGGCAGGGGGCTCCAGGAGACCCAGTACTTC
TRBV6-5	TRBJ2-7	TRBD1	CASTRTGEQYF	TGTGCCAGCACTAGGACAGGCGAGCAGTACTTC
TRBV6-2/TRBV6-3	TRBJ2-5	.	CASSYGGSKETQYF	TGTGCCAGCAGTTACGGGGGGAGCAAAGAGACCCAGTACTTC
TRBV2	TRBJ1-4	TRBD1	CASSLGQGGEKLFF	TGTGCCAGCAGTCTGGGACAGGGGGGCGAAAAACTGTTTTTT
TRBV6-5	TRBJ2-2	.	CASTRDTYTGELFF	TGTGCCAGCACCCGGGACACCTACACCGGGGAGCTGTTTTTT
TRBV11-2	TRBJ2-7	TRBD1	CASSLGLTGGLNEQYF	TGTGCCAGCAGCTTAGGATTGACAGGGGGATTAAACGAGCAGTACTTC
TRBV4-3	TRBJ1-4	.	CASSLNVADLNEKLFF	TGCGCCAGCAGCCTCAACGTAGCGGATCTAAATGAAAAACTGTTTTTT
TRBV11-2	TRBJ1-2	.	CASSPPLYESYTF	TGTGCCAGCAGCCCCCCCCTATATGAGTCGTACACCTTC
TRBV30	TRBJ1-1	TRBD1	CAWDGQGEWTEAFF	TGTGCCTGGGACGGACAGGGGGAATGGACTGAAGCTTTCTTT
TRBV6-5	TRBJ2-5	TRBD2	CATHRGGSQETQYF	TGTGCCACTCACCGGGGGGGATCCCAAGAGACCCAGTACTTC
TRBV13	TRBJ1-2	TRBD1	CASTAGQGFDGYTF	TGTGCCAGCACCGCGGGACAGGGATTCGATGGCTACACCTTC